The 31 T cell receptor beta chains in this list originate from one sample, sequenced in a study of T-cell reconstitution after alpha-beta-depleted transplantation in children. TCRbeta library preparation incorporated unique molecular identifiers. TCRdb analysed the PCR reads with MiXCR anew, one entry per CDR3 protein. The sample carries roughly 200,000 distinct CDR3 sequences, roughly 6.8% recorded once. Sequencing was performed on PBMCs from the stem cell graft donor, taken from the stem cell graft. The receptors shown here come from a human donor who donated a stem cell graft to a child with Wiskott-Aldrich syndrome.

This clonotype was detected ten times or more. The V call is TRBV29-1, the J call TRBJ1-2; 7 bases agree with TRBD1. With 5 bases clipped from V and 1 base from J, the junction kept 1 base outside the gene matches. The V gene's germline CDR1 is SQVTM and CDR2 ANQGSEA. This CDR3 contains 12 residues. This CDR3 reads CSVRDSNYGYTF. In nucleotides, the CDR3 is TGCAGCGTTAGGGACAGTAACTATGGCTACACCTTC. The full variable domain, rest sourced from reference TRBV29-1 and TRBJ1-2, is SAVISQKPSRDICQRGTSLTIQCQVDSQVTMMFWYRQQPGQSLTLIATANQGSEATYESGFVIDKFPISRPNLTFSTLTVSNMSPEDSSIYLCSVRDSNYGYTFGSGTRLTVV.

V usage is TRBV10-1 and J usage is TRBJ1-5; D is possibly TRBD1 (5 bases). Germline assignment: CDR1 WNHNN and CDR2 SYGVQD (reference sequence). Trimming cost V 5 bases and J 8 bases, with 22 bases left between them. This CDR3 is built from 16 residues. CDR3 sequence: CASSHVREERKKPQHF. CDR3 DNA sequence: TGCGCCAGCAGTCATGTCAGGGAAGAGCGCAAGAAGCCCCAGCATTTT.

This clonotype has ten or more counts. The genes are TRBV29-1 and TRBJ2-1; D is possibly TRBD1 (5 bases). CDR1 SQVTM and CDR2 ANQGSEA come from the germline V gene. This CDR3 comprises 11 residues. Trimming stripped 6 bases from V and 8 bases from J, with 11 bases between. The CDR3 protein is CSVTWGDEQFF. Written as DNA, the CDR3 is TGCAGCGTAACCTGGGGCGATGAGCAGTTCTTC.

This rearrangement joins TRBV4-3 to TRBJ2-7; D not resolved. The CDR3 covers 13 residues. V lost 1 base and J 3 bases, leaving 7 bases between the germline ends. Germline CDR1 LGHNA, CDR2 YSLEER. The CDR3 nucleotides read TGCGCCAGCAGCCAAGGTGTGAGCTACGAGCAGTACTTC. This gives the protein CASSQGVSYEQYF.

This clonotype was detected a few times. The V and J genes are TRBV9 and TRBJ1-6, with a tentative D call TRBD1 (5 bases). Germline V gene data show CDR1 as SGDLS and CDR2 as YYNGEE. This CDR3 region has 14 residues. V dropped 0 bases and J dropped 14 bases, with 15 bases sitting between them. Written as DNA, the CDR3 is TGTGCCAGCAGCGTAGCTACAGGACCCGGGTCCCTCCACTTT. Amino acids: CASSVATGPGSLHF.

This clonotype was counted a few times. The chain links TRBV7-8 to TRBJ2-7; 11 bases agree with TRBD1. This CDR3 has 17 amino acids. The germline CDR1 and CDR2 sequences are SGHVS and FQNEAQ. V trimming: 2 bases; J trimming: 6 bases; junction bases outside the gene matches: 12. Here the CDR3 DNA reads TGTGCCAGCAGCTTATTTCTTAGTGGACAGGGGGCACGCGAGCAGTACTTC. This codes for CASSLFLSGQGAREQYF.

This clonotype was counted at least ten times. The chain combines TRBV6-1 with TRBJ1-1; a possible D gene is TRBD1 (5 bases). The V end lost 6 bases, the J end lost 1 base, and 12 bases lay between the germline ends. The V gene's germline CDR1 is MNHNS and CDR2 SASEGT. This CDR3 spans 14 amino acids. The CDR3 DNA reads TGTGCCAGCAGCCTAAGACAGACGAACACTGAAGCTTTCTTT. This encodes CASSLRQTNTEAFF.

This chain links TRBV5-1 with TRBJ2-7; D remains ambiguous. Germline values: CDR1 SGHRS, CDR2 YFSETQ. The CDR3 is 15 residues long. V lost 4 bases and J 0 bases, leaving 14 bases between the germline ends. The CDR3 loop reads CASSKTDGTSYEQYF. In DNA, the CDR3 is TGCGCCAGCAGCAAGACGGACGGAACCTCCTACGAGCAGTACTTC.

This clonotype was counted ten times or more. This chain uses TRBV5-1 with TRBJ2-5; the D gene is possibly TRBD1 (6 bases). The CDR3 sequence is 15 residues long. The germline CDR1 and CDR2 sequences are SGHRS and YFSETQ. V was shortened by 0 bases and J by 1 base, with 10 bases between the two germline ends. CDR3 protein: CASSLVTGGQETQYF. In DNA, the CDR3 is TGCGCCAGCAGCTTGGTGACAGGCGGCCAAGAGACCCAGTACTTC.

Many counts were recorded for this clonotype. The J gene is TRBJ2-7, the V gene TRBV24-1, with D perhaps TRBD2 (6 bases). Germline CDR1 is KGHDR and CDR2 is SFDVKD. The CDR3 has 14 residues. V lost 2 bases and J lost 7, with 14 bases in between. The CDR3 here is CATSDSDYATEQYF. CDR3 sequence (DNA): TGTGCCACCAGTGATTCGGACTACGCTACGGAGCAGTACTTC.

The J gene is TRBJ2-3, the V gene TRBV27; either TRBD1 or TRBD2 may fit D (5 bases each). V lost 5 bases, J lost 3 bases, and 15 bases lay in between. The CDR3 consists of 15 residues. The V gene's germline CDR1 is MNHEY and CDR2 SMNVEV (reference sequence). CDR3 DNA: TGTGCCAGCAGTCCCCTATCGGGGCCGACAGATACGCAGTATTTT. This gives the protein CASSPLSGPTDTQYF.

This clonotype was observed a handful of times. The CDR3: CSARDLGDSSHPDTQYF. The CDR3 DNA follows: TGCAGTGCTAGAGATTTGGGAGACAGCTCTCACCCAGATACGCAGTATTTT. The chain carries TRBV20-1 and TRBJ2-3; D is perhaps TRBD1 or TRBD2 (5 bases each). The CDR3 sequence is 17 residues long. V lost 0 bases and J lost 4, with 20 bases in between. From germline, CDR1 is DFQATT and CDR2 SNEGSKA (reference sequence).

This clonotype was counted at least ten times. V and J are TRBV7-2 and TRBJ2-3, with D uncertain. The CDR3 loop spans 14 amino acids. Looked up from germline, CDR1 is SGHTA and CDR2 is FQGNSA. V lost 6 bases, J lost 6 bases, and 16 bases lay in between. The CDR3 DNA reads as TGTGCCAGCAGGGACCGGAGATCCTCGGATACGCAGTATTTT. This codes for CASRDRRSSDTQYF.

Details on this clonotype: A single base separates this from a much larger clone, so it may be a read error. The CDR3 DNA reads TGTGGCATCAGTGAGAAAGTATTTGAGACCCAGTACTTC. Translated: CGISEKVFETQYF. The V gene is TRBV10-3, the J gene TRBJ2-5; no clear D. The CDR3 spans 13 residues. The germline V gene encodes CDR1 ENHRY and CDR2 SYGVKD.

This clonotype appeared many times. The chain couples TRBV10-2 to TRBJ1-1; weak D call: TRBD1 (5 bases). Trimming stripped 3 bases from V and 1 base from J, with 9 bases between. This CDR3 has 14 amino acids. CDR1 WSHSY and CDR2 SAAADI come from the germline V gene. The CDR3 DNA reads TGCGCCAGCAGTGACACCGGGGGGAACACTGAAGCTTTCTTT. As protein: CASSDTGGNTEAFF.

This clonotype appeared many times. This chain links TRBV20-1 with TRBJ2-7; TRBD1 agrees at 7 bases. The CDR3 has 11 amino acids. Germline loops: CDR1 DFQATT, CDR2 SNEGSKA (reference sequence). The J segment lost 5 bases and the V segment lost 7 bases, leaving 5 bases of the junction unmatched. The CDR3 nucleotides read TGCAGTGTCCCACAGGGGAACGAGCAGTACTTC. Translated: CSVPQGNEQYF.

This clonotype was counted ten times or more. V gene TRBV2 combines with J gene TRBJ2-4, with TRBD1 matching 7 bases. J lost 0 bases, V lost 4 bases, and 9 bases had no gene match. CDR3 size: 17 residues. The germline V gene has CDR1 SNHLY and CDR2 FYNNEI. The CDR3: CASSVLGDSLAKNIQYF. The CDR3 DNA is TGTGCCAGCAGTGTTTTGGGGGACAGCCTAGCCAAAAACATTCAGTACTTC.

Concerning this clonotype itself: This sequence may be a read error, since a much larger clone differs from it by one base. This sequence joins TRBV3-1 and TRBJ2-3, with D uncertain. In germline, CDR1 is LGHDT, CDR2 YNNKEL (reference sequence). The CDR3 loop spans 14 amino acids. CDR3 sequence reads: CASSQGIGTDTHYF. CDR3 sequence (DNA): TGTGCCAGCAGCCAAGGGATAGGCACAGATACGCATTATTTT.

The V and J genes are TRBV6-2 or TRBV6-3 and TRBJ1-1; D is unclear. Germline V gene data show CDR1 as MNHEY and CDR2 as SVGEGT. V was pared by 6 bases and J by 3 bases, with 11 bases between. The CDR3 has 13 amino acids. CDR3 sequence (DNA): TGTGCCAGCAGAATGGACGTAGACACTGAAGCTTTCTTT. Amino acid sequence: CASRMDVDTEAFF.

This clonotype was seen repeatedly, ten times or more. The J gene is TRBJ1-3, the V gene TRBV7-2; D ambiguous. This CDR3 is built from 15 residues. V was cut by 4 bases and J by 0 bases, with 10 bases left in between. Germline values: CDR1 SGHTA, CDR2 FQGNSA. CDR3 in DNA: TGTGCCAGCAGCTACGACTTTTACTCTGGAAACACCATATATTTT. Its translation: CASSYDFYSGNTIYF. Supplemented by reference TRBV7-2 and TRBJ1-3, the full variable domain reads GAGVSQSPSNKVTEKGKDVELRCDPISGHTALYWYRQSLGQGLEFLIYFQGNSAPDKSGLPSDRFSAERTGGSVSTLTIQRTQQEDSAVYLCASSYDFYSGNTIYFGEGSWLTVV.

This clonotype was counted many times. The chain uses TRBV11-2 and TRBJ1-1; D unclear. Between the trimmed V and J ends, which lost 2 bases and 2 bases, there was a span of 6 bases. Germline V gene sequence: CDR1 SGHAT, CDR2 FQNNGV. This CDR3 contains 13 residues. The CDR3 reads CASSLFGNTEAFF. CDR3 DNA: TGTGCCAGCAGCTTATTTGGTAACACTGAAGCTTTCTTT.

In this sample, this clonotype turned up many times. The rearrangement joins TRBV12-3 or TRBV12-4 to TRBJ2-1; 7 nucleotides line up with TRBD1. The CDR3 runs to 15 residues. With 6 bases clipped from V and 2 bases from J, the junction kept 7 bases outside the gene matches. CDR3 loop: CASRVGQLTYNEQFF. The CDR3 bases are TGTGCCAGCAGGGTGGGACAGCTCACCTACAATGAGCAGTTCTTC.

The CDR3 bases are TGCGCCAGCACCCCGACTAGCGGGGGCTCGAACACCGGGGAGCTGTTTTTT. The encoded protein is CASTPTSGGSNTGELFF. This rearrangement joins TRBV4-1 to TRBJ2-2; 12 bases align to TRBD2. In germline, CDR1 is MGHRA, CDR2 YSYEKL. This CDR3 contains 17 residues. V lost 7 bases to trimming and J lost 0 bases; unmatched junction nucleotides: 6.

In this sample, this clonotype turned up many times. The rearrangement uses TRBV25-1 and TRBJ2-1, with D possibly matching TRBD1 (5 bases). CDR1 is MGHDK and CDR2 is SYGVNS in the germline V gene. V lost 3 bases and J 0 bases, leaving 12 bases between the germline ends. The CDR3 spans 16 residues. CDR3: CASSEVGASSYNEQFF. The DNA for the CDR3 is TGTGCCAGCAGTGAGGTAGGGGCGAGCTCCTACAATGAGCAGTTCTTC.

In this sample, this clonotype turned up many times. V and J are TRBV6-5 and TRBJ1-1, with no clear D. CDR1 and CDR2 (germline): MNHEY, SVGAGI. The CDR3 is 11 amino acids. V was cut by 2 bases and J by 7 bases, with 5 bases left in between. The CDR3 DNA sequence: TGTGCCAGCAGTTACAGGGATGAAGCTTTCTTT. The encoded protein is CASSYRDEAFF.

This clonotype was counted many times. The chain links TRBV5-1 to TRBJ2-2; D not certain. Germline V CDR1 and CDR2: SGHRS, YFSETQ. The CDR3 has 14 residues. V was pared by 0 bases and J by 6 bases, with 9 bases between. The CDR3 region is CASSLESTAGELFF. The DNA for the CDR3 is TGCGCCAGCAGCTTGGAGTCCACCGCCGGGGAGCTGTTTTTT.

This clonotype was observed at least ten times. The chain has TRBV12-3 or TRBV12-4 and TRBJ2-1; 7 positions match TRBD2. CDR3 length: 16 amino acids. Trimming cost V 3 bases and J 3 bases; bases outside gene matches: 8. CDR3 loop: CASSFHAGVSYNEQFF. In nucleotides, the CDR3 is TGTGCCAGCAGTTTCCATGCGGGAGTAAGCTACAATGAGCAGTTCTTC.

J is TRBJ2-7 and V is TRBV7-2, with a tentative D call TRBD2 (5 bases). CDR1 and CDR2 (germline): SGHTA, FQGNSA. The ends were cut back, 3 bases at V and 3 bases at J, with 12 bases in the middle. The CDR3 has 14 amino acids. This CDR3 reads CASSFLGGLYEQYF. The CDR3 DNA reads TGTGCCAGCAGCTTTCTTGGCGGGCTCTACGAGCAGTACTTC.

This clonotype was detected many times. This chain uses TRBV29-1 with TRBJ2-3; maybe TRBD1 (5 bases). This CDR3 has 16 amino acids. Germline V lookup: CDR1 SQVTM, CDR2 ANQGSEA. V lost 0 bases and J 6 bases, leaving 19 bases between the germline ends. CDR3 coding DNA: TGCAGCGTTGAAGATTTTCCAGGGCGCCGCGCGGATACGCAGTATTTT. It is translated as CSVEDFPGRRADTQYF.

This clonotype occurred many times. The V and J genes are TRBV10-3 and TRBJ1-2; D remains unclear. CDR3 length: 12 amino acids. Germline values: CDR1 ENHRY, CDR2 SYGVKD. The ends were cut back, 3 bases at V and 3 bases at J, with 5 bases in the middle. For the CDR3, the DNA is TGTGCCATCAGTGACAGCTACTATGGCTACACCTTC. It codes for CAISDSYYGYTF.

There are many counts of this clonotype. In DNA form, the CDR3 reads TGCGCCAGCAGTGAGAATCGATACAACACTGAAGCTTTCTTT. The encoded protein is CASSENRYNTEAFF. The genes are TRBV10-1 and TRBJ1-1; no clear D. The ends were cut back, 2 bases at V and 2 bases at J, with 9 bases in the middle. Germline V gene sequence: CDR1 WNHNN, CDR2 SYGVQD (reference sequence). CDR3 length: 14 residues.